This is a list of T cell receptor beta chains from one sample in a study of Graves' ophthalmopathy and Graves' hyperthyroidism. TCRdb processed the multiplex PCR reads anew with MiXCR; each CDR3 protein has one entry. This repertoire shows some 750,000 distinct CDR3 sequences, 40% found once; its top ten account for around 40%. The sequenced material came from peripheral blood. The receptors were sampled from an adult man with Graves' ophthalmopathy. CDR3s include the opening cysteine and the closing phenylalanine or tryptophan. A D gene is named only where the DNA matches it firmly. Size is stated for part of the rows, as once, few or many counts, or as a class when the clone is expanded.

TRBJ1-2 | 14 | TRBV9 | NA | NA | TGTGCCAGCAGGGGGACCGGTACTTATATAGGCTACGCCTTC | CASRGTGTYIGYAF
TRBJ2-2 | 17 | TRBV25-1 | NA | TRBD1 | TGTGCCAGCAGCCAACCTACAGGGGGCGCGGGCACCGGGGAGCTGTTTTTT | CASSQPTGGAGTGELFF
TRBJ2-7 | 15 | TRBV11-3 | NA | NA | TGTGCCAGCAGCCACTGGGGGTCGGCGGAGCGCGAGCAGTACTTC | CASSHWGSAEREQYF
TRBJ2-6 | 15 | TRBV7-9 | many | NA | TGTGCCAGCAGCTTAGGAGGTCTTGGGGCCAACGTCCTGACTTTC | CASSLGGLGANVLTF
TRBJ1-1 | 14 | TRBV7-9 | few | NA | TGTGCCAGCAGCTTAGCGTGGCAACAGTCTGAAGCTTTCTTT | CASSLAWQQSEAFF
TRBJ1-1 | 13 | TRBV10-3 | NA | TRBD1 | TGTGCCAGCACCCGGACAGGGCCCACTGAAGCTTTCTTT | CASTRTGPTEAFF
TRBJ2-7 | 10 | TRBV20-1 | NA | NA | TGCAGTGCCCCCCACTACGAGCAGTACTTC | CSAPHYEQYF
TRBJ1-1 | 13 | TRBV10-3 | many | NA | TGTGCCATCAGTGGATCGAGGATGACTGAAGCTTTCTTT | CAISGSRMTEAFF
TRBJ2-5 | 15 | TRBV12-3/TRBV12-4 | few | TRBD2 | TGTGCCAGCAGTTTGAGAGCGGGGGGGGTCGAGACCCAGTACTTC | CASSLRAGGVETQYF
TRBJ1-5 | 16 | TRBV24-1 | NA | NA | TGTGCCAGCAGTTACGGAGCAATCGGTGTCAATCAGCCCCAGCATTTT | CASSYGAIGVNQPQHF
TRBJ1-4 | 15 | TRBV11-1 | NA | TRBD1 | TGTGCCAGCAGGTTCGCACAGGGGGCCTGGGAAAAACTGTTTTTT | CASRFAQGAWEKLFF
TRBJ2-7 | 13 | TRBV11-2 | NA | TRBD1 | TGTGCCAGCAGGAAGGGACAGGGCTACGAGCAGTACTTC | CASRKGQGYEQYF
TRBJ2-5 | 17 | TRBV11-2 | NA | NA | TGTGCCAGCAGCCTTGATATTTCGATTGGGTTACAAGAGACCCAGTACTTC | CASSLDISIGLQETQYF
TRBJ1-3 | 15 | TRBV5-1 | few | NA | TGCGCCAGCAGCACTTCAGGGGACTCTGGAAACACCATATATTTT | CASSTSGDSGNTIYF
TRBJ2-2 | 15 | TRBV20-1 | NA | NA | TGCAGTGCTGAAGACCATTCGTCGAACACCGGGGAGCTGTTTTTT | CSAEDHSSNTGELFF
TRBJ1-5 | 14 | TRBV24-1 | few | TRBD1 | TGTGCCAGCAGTCTAACGACAGGGAGCCAGCCCCAGCATTTT | CASSLTTGSQPQHF
TRBJ1-4 | 12 | TRBV15 | few | NA | TGTGCCACCAGCAGAGGAGAGGGGCGGCTGTTTTTT | CATSRGEGRLFF
TRBJ2-5 | 14 | TRBV7-6 | many | NA | TGTGCCAGCAGCTTAGCGGCAGGGCAAGAGACCCAGTACTTC | CASSLAAGQETQYF
TRBJ1-1 | 14 | TRBV29-1 | many | NA | TGCAGCGTTGAAGAGGGGTACTCGAACACTGAAGCTTTCTTT | CSVEEGYSNTEAFF
TRBJ2-7 | 13 | TRBV2 | many | TRBD1 | TGTGCCAGCAGTGGGACAGGGTCCTACGAGCAGTACTTC | CASSGTGSYEQYF
TRBJ2-5 | 15 | TRBV5-5 | few | NA | TGTGCCAGCAGCTGGGAAGGACAGGCGGGGGAGACCCAGTACTTC | CASSWEGQAGETQYF
TRBJ2-2 | 16 | TRBV10-3 | few | TRBD2 | TGTGCCATCAGTGAGATGCAGCGGGGAAACACCGGGGAGCTGTTTTTT | CAISEMQRGNTGELFF
TRBJ1-6 | 14 | TRBV4-1 | few | TRBD1 | TGCGCCAGCAGCCAAGGGACAGGGGTCTCACCCCTCCACTTT | CASSQGTGVSPLHF
TRBJ1-2 | 17 | TRBV7-9 | few | TRBD1 | TGTGCCAGCAGCCCACTTACCATGACAGGGGGCGTCTATGGCTACACCTTC | CASSPLTMTGGVYGYTF
TRBJ1-2 | 17 | TRBV10-3 | NA | NA | TGTGCCATCAGCAGCCCGTTACAGGGCCCCCTATCCTATGGCTACACCTTC | CAISSPLQGPLSYGYTF
TRBJ1-1 | 13 | TRBV10-3 | many | NA | TGTGCCATCAGCTACAGGGTGGACACTGAAGCTTTCTTT | CAISYRVDTEAFF
TRBJ1-5 | 13 | TRBV2 | many | NA | TGTGCCAGCATGGGCGAGGGTAATCAGCCCCAGCATTTT | CASMGEGNQPQHF
TRBJ2-7 | 14 | TRBV5-4 | few | TRBD2 | TGTGCCAGCAGCCCAGCGGGGTCCCCACACGAGCAGTACTTC | CASSPAGSPHEQYF
TRBJ1-1 | 14 | TRBV10-1 | many | NA | TGCGCCAGCAGCGAAGGGCGGGGAGGGACTGAAGCTTTCTTT | CASSEGRGGTEAFF
TRBJ1-4 | 15 | TRBV9 | NA | NA | TGTGCCAGCAGCGGTAGCGGGAGGGGGGGTGAAAAACTGTTTTTT | CASSGSGRGGEKLFF
TRBJ2-5 | 16 | TRBV2 | few | TRBD1 | TGTGCCAGCAAAGGGACCTATGGGACAGGGCAAGAGACCCAGTACTTC | CASKGTYGTGQETQYF
TRBJ2-2 | 17 | TRBV10-3 | NA | TRBD2 | TGTGCCATCAGGTCTCTAGCGGGAAATGAAAACACCGGGGAGCTGTTTTTT | CAIRSLAGNENTGELFF
TRBJ1-4 | 15 | TRBV19 | NA | TRBD1 | TGTGCCAGTAGTCCCCCCGGGACAGGGGATGAAAAACTGTTTTTT | CASSPPGTGDEKLFF
TRBJ1-1 | 13 | TRBV19 | NA | NA | TGTGCCAGTAGTTCTGACTATGGGACTGAAGCTTTCTTT | CASSSDYGTEAFF
TRBJ1-5 | 15 | TRBV7-8 | many | NA | TGTGCCAGCAGCTTAGAACGGGGAGGGGATCAGCCCCAGCATTTT | CASSLERGGDQPQHF
TRBJ1-1 | 11 | TRBV10-3 | few | NA | TGTGCCAGCAGGAGGAGGACTGAAGCTTTCTTT | CASRRRTEAFF
TRBJ1-2 | 14 | TRBV14 | many | NA | TGTGCCAGCAGCCAAGCATCACAAGCATGGGGCTACACCTTC | CASSQASQAWGYTF
TRBJ2-5 | 14 | TRBV19 | NA | TRBD2 | TGTGCCAGTAGTCCTACTAGCGTTCAAGAGACCCAGTACTTC | CASSPTSVQETQYF
TRBJ2-2 | 16 | TRBV19 | many | NA | TGTGCCAGTCGAACTGGGGGCAGGGGCAACACCGGGGAGCTGTTTTTT | CASRTGGRGNTGELFF
TRBJ1-6 | 14 | TRBV12-3/TRBV12-4 | NA | NA | TGTGCCAGCAGTTTCGGGAGTTCTAATTCACCCCTCCACTTT | CASSFGSSNSPLHF
TRBJ1-2 | 15 | TRBV15 | NA | TRBD1 | TGTGCCACCAGCAGCCGGGACAGCCACTGGTATGGCTACACCTTC | CATSSRDSHWYGYTF
TRBJ2-5 | 18 | TRBV25-1 | many | NA | TGTGCCAGCAGTGCCACCTACGGGACGCATGGTCCCCAAGAGACCCAGTACTTC | CASSATYGTHGPQETQYF
TRBJ2-7 | 11 | TRBV3-1 | NA | NA | TGTGCCAGCAGCCATTACAACGAGCAGTACTTC | CASSHYNEQYF